This is a list of T cell receptor beta chains from one sample in a study of T cells in localized non-small cell lung cancer. The protocol was immunoSEQ multiplex PCR, while the TCRdb copy is restricted to in-frame clones and leaves out a portion. The sample lists about 24,000 clones, 87% occurring once. This specimen consisted of peripheral blood, obtained before any cancer treatment. Source of these receptors: a male donor older than 55 with stage I squamous cell lung carcinoma. CDR3s include the opening cysteine and the closing phenylalanine or tryptophan. Fields, in order: CDR3 length, V gene, J gene, CDR3 protein.

13,TRBV10-2,TRBJ2-7,CASSTGTGSGQYF
18,TRBV7-8,TRBJ2-1,CASSHLKESLSPWDEQFF
16,TRBV4-2,TRBJ2-7,CASSQVGVGVSYEQYF
15,TRBV15,TRBJ1-3,CATSIYRGSGNTIYF
12,TRBV30,TRBJ1-1,CAWSVLSWGAFF
14,TRBV9,TRBJ1-1,CASSVGTQATEAFF
15,TRBV15,TRBJ2-7,CATSRGGSRGYEQYF
15,TRBV15,TRBJ2-7,CATSRVGGRTYEQYF
14,TRBV2,TRBJ2-7,CASSGQLAGVEQYF
16,TRBV2,TRBJ2-3,CASSDGGREDSDTQYF
16,TRBV5-1,TRBJ1-3,CASSPRTRLTGNTIYF
15,TRBV7-9,TRBJ2-7,CASSRGLGVPYEQYF
16,TRBV6-1,TRBJ2-3,CASSETVQRTTDTQYF
16,TRBV19,TRBJ1-5,CASTAGQPEGNQPQHF
15,TRBV11-2,TRBJ1-2,CASSSLQGFNYGYTF
13,TRBV7-6,TRBJ1-5,CASSPGTAAAQHF
13,TRBV7-9,TRBJ2-5,CASSLRGKETQYF
13,TRBV11-3,TRBJ2-1,CASSFLSYNEQFF
14,TRBV19,TRBJ2-6,CASSSGAGANVLTF
13,TRBV5-6,TRBJ2-1,CASLREREGEQFF
14,TRBV7-9,TRBJ2-1,CASSLVGRGVEQFF
13,TRBV7-2,TRBJ2-1,CASSLWGGNEQFF
13,TRBV6-5,TRBJ2-1,CAIRDRNNNEQFF
14,TRBV30,TRBJ2-6,CAWGQAWGANVLTF